This T cell receptor beta chain was recorded in a study of cytomegalovirus exposure and HLA in healthy donors. For this clone: Its cognate antigen is unknown.

With 60 Vbeta and 13 Jbeta primers, the PCR was carried out. Sequenced by immunoSEQ multiplex PCR; TCRdb stores in-frame clones only, minus some. The sample gives some 180,000 clones, around 74% of which show up once; about 2.7% is in the top ten. Study conclusions and caveats: Earlier results showed most TCR beta V segments being productive about 90% or about 30% of the time. The dataset shows that most TCR sequences were rare, while some public TCRs occurred in many donors. TCR beta chain V- and J-gene trimming was linked, in a later analysis, to a missense variant in DCLRE1C. The study assumed roughly uniform donor sequencing depth for presence/absence analyses.

Germline trimming cut 6 bases from V and 2 bases from J; bases unmatched to any gene: 5. The length of the CDR3 is 15 residues. Germline V lookup: CDR1 MNHEY, CDR2 SVGAGI. The specimen was PBMCs. V gene TRBV6-5 combines with J gene TRBJ2-3; TRBD2 matches at 10 bases. The TCR was taken from a male donor in good health and CMV-seronegative. For the CDR3, the DNA is TGTGCCAGCAGACACACTAGCGGGATCACAGATACGCAGTATTTT. As protein: CASRHTSGITDTQYF.